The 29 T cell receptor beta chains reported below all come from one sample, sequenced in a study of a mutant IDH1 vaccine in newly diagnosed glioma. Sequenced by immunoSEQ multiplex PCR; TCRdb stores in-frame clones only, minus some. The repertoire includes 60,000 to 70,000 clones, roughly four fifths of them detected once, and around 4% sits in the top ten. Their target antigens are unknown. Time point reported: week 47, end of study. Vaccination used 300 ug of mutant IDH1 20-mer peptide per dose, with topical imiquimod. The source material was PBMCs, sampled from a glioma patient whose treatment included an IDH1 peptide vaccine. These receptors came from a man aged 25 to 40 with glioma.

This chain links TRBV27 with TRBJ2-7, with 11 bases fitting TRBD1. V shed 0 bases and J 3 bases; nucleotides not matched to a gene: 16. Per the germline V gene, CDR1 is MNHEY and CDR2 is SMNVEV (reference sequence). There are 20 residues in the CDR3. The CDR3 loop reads CASSLSPLGQGAFRRYEQYF. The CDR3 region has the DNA TGTGCCAGCAGTTTATCTCCCCTCGGACAGGGGGCATTTCGTCGCTACGAGCAGTACTTC.

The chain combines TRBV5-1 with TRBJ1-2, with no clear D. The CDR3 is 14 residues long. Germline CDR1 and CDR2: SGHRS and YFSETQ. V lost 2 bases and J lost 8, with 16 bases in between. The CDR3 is CASSLTTPGAGYTF. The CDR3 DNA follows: TGCGCCAGCAGCTTAACGACACCCGGTGCGGGCTACACCTTC.

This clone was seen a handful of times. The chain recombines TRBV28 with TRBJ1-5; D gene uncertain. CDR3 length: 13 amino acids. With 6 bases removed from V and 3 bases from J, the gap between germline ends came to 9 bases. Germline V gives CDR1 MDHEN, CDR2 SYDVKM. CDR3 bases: TGTGCCAGCAGCTATTTTCTCAATCAGCCCCAGCATTTT. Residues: CASSYFLNQPQHF.

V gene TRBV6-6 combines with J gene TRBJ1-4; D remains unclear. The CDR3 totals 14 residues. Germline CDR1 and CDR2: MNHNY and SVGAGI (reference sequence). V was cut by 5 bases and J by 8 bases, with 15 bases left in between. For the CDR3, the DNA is TGTGCCAGCAGTCGCGGATACGAAGGGGAAAAACTGTTTTTT. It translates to CASSRGYEGEKLFF.

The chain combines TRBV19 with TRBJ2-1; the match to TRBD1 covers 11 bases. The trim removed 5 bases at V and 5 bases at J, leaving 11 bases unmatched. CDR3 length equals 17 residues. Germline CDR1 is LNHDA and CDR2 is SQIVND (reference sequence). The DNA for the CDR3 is TGTGCCAGTAGTCAACTCCGGGACAGGGGGTCCGACAATGAGCAGTTCTTC. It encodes CASSQLRDRGSDNEQFF.

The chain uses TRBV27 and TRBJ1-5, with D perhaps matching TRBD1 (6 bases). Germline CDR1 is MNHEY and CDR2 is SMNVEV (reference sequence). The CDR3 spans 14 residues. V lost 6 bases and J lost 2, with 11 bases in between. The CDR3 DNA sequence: TGTGCCAGCAGCCTAGGACAGCGCAATCAGCCCCAGCATTTT. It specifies CASSLGQRNQPQHF.

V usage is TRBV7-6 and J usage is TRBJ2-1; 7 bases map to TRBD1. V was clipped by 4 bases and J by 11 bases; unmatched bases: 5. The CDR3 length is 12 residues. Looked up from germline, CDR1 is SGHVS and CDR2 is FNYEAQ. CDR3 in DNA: TGTGCCAGCAGCTCCTGGGACAGTCAGCAGTTCTTC. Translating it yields CASSSWDSQQFF.

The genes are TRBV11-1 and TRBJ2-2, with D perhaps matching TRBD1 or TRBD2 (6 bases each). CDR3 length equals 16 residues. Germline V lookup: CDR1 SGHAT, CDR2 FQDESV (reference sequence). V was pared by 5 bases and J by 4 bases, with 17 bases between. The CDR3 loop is CASSRNGGQGTGELFF. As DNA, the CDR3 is TGTGCCAGCAGCCGTAATGGGGGGCAGGGCACCGGGGAGCTGTTTTTT. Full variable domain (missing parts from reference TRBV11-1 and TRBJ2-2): EAEVAQSPRYKITEKSQAVAFWCDPISGHATLYWYRQILGQGPELLVQFQDESVVDDSQLPKDRFSAERLKGVDSTLKIQPAELGDSAMYLCASSRNGGQGTGELFFGEGSRLTVL.

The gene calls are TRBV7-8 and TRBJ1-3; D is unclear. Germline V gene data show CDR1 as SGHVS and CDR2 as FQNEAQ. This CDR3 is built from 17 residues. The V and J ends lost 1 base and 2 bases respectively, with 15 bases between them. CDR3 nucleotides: TGTGCCAGCAGCTTAGTGAGGCCCCCTAGGGCTGGAAACACCATATATTTT. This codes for CASSLVRPPRAGNTIYF.

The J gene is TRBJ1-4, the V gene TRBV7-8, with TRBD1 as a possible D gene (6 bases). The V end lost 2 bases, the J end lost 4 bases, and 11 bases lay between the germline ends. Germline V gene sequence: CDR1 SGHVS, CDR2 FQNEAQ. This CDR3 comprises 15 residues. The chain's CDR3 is CASSLRRGINEKLFF. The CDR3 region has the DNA TGTGCCAGCAGCTTAAGGAGGGGGATTAATGAAAAACTGTTTTTT.

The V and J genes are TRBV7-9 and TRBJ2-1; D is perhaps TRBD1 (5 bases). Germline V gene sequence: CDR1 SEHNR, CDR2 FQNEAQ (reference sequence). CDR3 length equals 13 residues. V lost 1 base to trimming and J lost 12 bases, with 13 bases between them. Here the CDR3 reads CASSLVGAPGQFF. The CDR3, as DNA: TGTGCCAGCAGCTTAGTAGGGGCGCCTGGGCAGTTCTTC. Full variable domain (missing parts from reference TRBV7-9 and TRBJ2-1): DTGVSQNPRHKITKRGQNVTFRCDPISEHNRLYWYRQTLGQGPEFLTYFQNEAQLEKSRLLSDRFSAERPKGSFSTLEIQRTEQGDSAMYLCASSLVGAPGQFFGPGTRLTVL.

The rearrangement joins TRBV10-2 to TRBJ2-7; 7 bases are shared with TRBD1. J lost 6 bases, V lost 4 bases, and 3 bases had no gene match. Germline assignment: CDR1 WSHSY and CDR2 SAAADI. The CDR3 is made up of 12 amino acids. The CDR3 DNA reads TGCGCCAGCAGTGTGGACAGGACCGAGCAGTACTTC. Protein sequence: CASSVDRTEQYF.

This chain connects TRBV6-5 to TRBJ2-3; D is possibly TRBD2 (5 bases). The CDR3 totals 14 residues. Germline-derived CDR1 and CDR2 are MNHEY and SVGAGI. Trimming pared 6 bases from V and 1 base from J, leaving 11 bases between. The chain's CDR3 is CASRNGRGTDTQYF. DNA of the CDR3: TGTGCCAGCAGAAACGGGCGGGGCACAGATACGCAGTATTTT.

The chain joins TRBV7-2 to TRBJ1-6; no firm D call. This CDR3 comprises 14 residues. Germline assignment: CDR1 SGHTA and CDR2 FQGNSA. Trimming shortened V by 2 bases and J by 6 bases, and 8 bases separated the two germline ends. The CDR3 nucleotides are TGTGCCAGCAGCTTATGGGGATCTAATTCACCCCTCCACTTT. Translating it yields CASSLWGSNSPLHF.

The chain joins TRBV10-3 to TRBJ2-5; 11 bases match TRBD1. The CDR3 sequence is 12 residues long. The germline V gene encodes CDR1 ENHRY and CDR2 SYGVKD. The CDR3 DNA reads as TGTGCGATCGGGACAGGGGGAGAGACCCAGTACTTC. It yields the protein CAIGTGGETQYF.

CDR3 nucleotides: TGCGCCAGCAGTTCGGGACTGCCCGGCGACCATCAGCCCCAGCATTTT. Its protein is CASSSGLPGDHQPQHF. This chain uses TRBV5-1 with TRBJ1-5; tentatively, D is TRBD1 (5 bases). CDR1 and CDR2 from the germline V gene are SGHRS and YFSETQ. The CDR3 consists of 16 residues. V dropped 5 bases and J dropped 5 bases, with 20 bases sitting between them.

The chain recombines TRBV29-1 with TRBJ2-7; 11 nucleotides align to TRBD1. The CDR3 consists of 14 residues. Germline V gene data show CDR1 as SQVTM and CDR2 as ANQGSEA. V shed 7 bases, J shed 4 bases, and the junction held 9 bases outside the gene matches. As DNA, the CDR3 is TGCAGCGCTCAGGACAGGGGGCCGACTTACGAGCAGTACTTC. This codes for CSAQDRGPTYEQYF.

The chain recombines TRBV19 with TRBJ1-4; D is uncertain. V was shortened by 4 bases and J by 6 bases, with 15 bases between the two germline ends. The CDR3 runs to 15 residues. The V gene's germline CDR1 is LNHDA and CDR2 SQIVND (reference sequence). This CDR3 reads CASSKSTRRDEKLFF. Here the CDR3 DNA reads TGTGCCAGTAGTAAGTCGACCAGGCGAGATGAAAAACTGTTTTTT.

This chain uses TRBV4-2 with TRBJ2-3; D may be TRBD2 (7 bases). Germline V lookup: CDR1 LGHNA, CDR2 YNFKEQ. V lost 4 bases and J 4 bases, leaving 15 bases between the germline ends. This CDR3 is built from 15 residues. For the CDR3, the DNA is TGTGCCAGCAGCCCGGCGGGGGCCTTTCCAGATACGCAGTATTTT. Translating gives CASSPAGAFPDTQYF.

This chain's CDR3 is CASSLTGYNEQFF. In DNA form, the CDR3 reads TGTGCCAGCAGCTTGACAGGTTACAATGAGCAGTTCTTC. V is TRBV5-4 and J is TRBJ2-1; TRBD1 might be the D (5 bases). V shed 1 base and J shed 4 bases, with 6 bases lying between them. The germline CDR1 and CDR2 sequences are SGHNT and YYREEE (reference sequence). This CDR3 has 13 residues.

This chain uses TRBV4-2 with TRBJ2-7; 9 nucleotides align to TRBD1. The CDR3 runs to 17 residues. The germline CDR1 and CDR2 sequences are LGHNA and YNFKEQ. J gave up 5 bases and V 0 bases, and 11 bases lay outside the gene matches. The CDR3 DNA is TGTGCCAGCAGCCAAGATCCCCCGGGGACAGGGTGGAACGAGCAGTACTTC. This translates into CASSQDPPGTGWNEQYF.

CDR3 sequence reads: CASSRGTGRDYGYTF. CDR3 nucleotide sequence: TGCGCCAGCAGCCGCGGGACAGGGAGGGACTATGGCTACACCTTC. The chain employs TRBV5-1 and TRBJ1-2, with 9 bases fitting TRBD1. The length of the CDR3 is 15 residues. V was pared by 4 bases and J by 3 bases, with 7 bases of the junction left unmatched. Germline assignment: CDR1 SGHRS and CDR2 YFSETQ.

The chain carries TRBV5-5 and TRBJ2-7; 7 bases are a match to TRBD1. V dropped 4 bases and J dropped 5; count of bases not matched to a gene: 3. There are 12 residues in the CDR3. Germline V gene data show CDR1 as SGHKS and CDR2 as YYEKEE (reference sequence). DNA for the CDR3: TGTGCCAGCAGCACGACAGGGAACGAGCAGTACTTC. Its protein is CASSTTGNEQYF.

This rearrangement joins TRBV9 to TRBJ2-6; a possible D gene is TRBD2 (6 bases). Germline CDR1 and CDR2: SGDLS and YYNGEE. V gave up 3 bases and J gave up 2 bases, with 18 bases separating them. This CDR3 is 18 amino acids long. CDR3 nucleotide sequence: TGTGCCAGCAGCGACCAGGAGAGGAGGGTCCCTGGGGCCAACGTCCTGACTTTC. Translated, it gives CASSDQERRVPGANVLTF.

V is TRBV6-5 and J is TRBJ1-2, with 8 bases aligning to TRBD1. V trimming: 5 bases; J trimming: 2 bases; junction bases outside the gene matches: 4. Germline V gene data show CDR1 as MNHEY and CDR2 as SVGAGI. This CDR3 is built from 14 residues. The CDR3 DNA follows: TGTGCCAGCAGTATCCGGGACAGGAACTATGGCTACACCTTC. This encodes CASSIRDRNYGYTF.

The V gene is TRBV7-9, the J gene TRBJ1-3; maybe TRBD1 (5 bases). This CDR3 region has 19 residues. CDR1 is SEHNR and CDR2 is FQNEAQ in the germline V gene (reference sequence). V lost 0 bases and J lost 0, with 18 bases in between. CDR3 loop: CASSLAVRGSRSSGNTIYF. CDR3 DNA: TGTGCCAGCAGCTTAGCAGTCCGGGGCAGCCGAAGCTCTGGAAACACCATATATTTT.

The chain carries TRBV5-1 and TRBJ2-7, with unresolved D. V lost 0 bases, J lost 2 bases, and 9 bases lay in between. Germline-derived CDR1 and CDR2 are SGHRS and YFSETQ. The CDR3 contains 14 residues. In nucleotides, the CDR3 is TGCGCCAGCAGCTTGGCCGCTCGGGCCTACGAGCAGTACTTC. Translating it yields CASSLAARAYEQYF.

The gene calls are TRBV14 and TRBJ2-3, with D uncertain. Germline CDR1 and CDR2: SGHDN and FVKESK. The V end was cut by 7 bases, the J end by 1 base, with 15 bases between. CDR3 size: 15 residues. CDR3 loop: CASTPLLRGTDTQYF. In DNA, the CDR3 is TGTGCCAGCACCCCTCTCCTCCGGGGCACAGATACGCAGTATTTT.

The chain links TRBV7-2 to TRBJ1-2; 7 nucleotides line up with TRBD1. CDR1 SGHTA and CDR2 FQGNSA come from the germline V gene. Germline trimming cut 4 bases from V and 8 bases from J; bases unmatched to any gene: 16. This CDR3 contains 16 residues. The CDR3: CASSSRYGQGGSGYTF. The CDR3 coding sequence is TGTGCCAGCAGCTCCCGATACGGGCAGGGGGGATCCGGCTACACCTTC.